This T cell receptor (beta chain) emerged from a study of human T cells and chemical hapten exposure. TCRdb recomputed calls from the RACE reads with MiXCR, one row per CDR3 protein. The data show about 110,000 distinct CDR3 sequences, 11% seen once. This clonotype appeared a few times. Time point indicated: patch test 1, 2 weeks after DPC sensitization. Treatment denoted: therapeutic diphenylcyclopropenone sensitization with weekly scalp DPC. This CDR3 has 12 residues. The V segment lost 8 bases and the J segment 13 bases; nucleotides outside the gene matches: 10. Germline V lookup: CDR1 SNHLY, CDR2 FYNNEI.

V and J are TRBV2 and TRBJ1-4, with TRBD1 matching 7 bases. Sequenced here: whole blood, sampled in connection with sensitization to the hapten diphenylcyclopropenone (DPC). The receptor comes from a woman aged 35 to 49 with alopecia areata. Some clones in this sample may be carry-over from other donors' samples. In DNA, the CDR3 is TGTGCCAGCCATGCAGGGACAGCGGCACTGTTTTTT. It is translated as CASHAGTAALFF.